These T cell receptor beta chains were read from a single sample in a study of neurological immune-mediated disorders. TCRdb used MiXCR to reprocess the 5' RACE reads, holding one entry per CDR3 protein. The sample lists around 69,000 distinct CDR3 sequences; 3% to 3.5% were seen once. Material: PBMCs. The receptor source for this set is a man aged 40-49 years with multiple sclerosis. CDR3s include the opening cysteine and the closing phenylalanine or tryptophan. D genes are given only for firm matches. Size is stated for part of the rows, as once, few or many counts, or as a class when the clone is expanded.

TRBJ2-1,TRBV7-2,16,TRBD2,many,CASSSPSGGQYNEQFF,TGTGCCAGCAGCTCACCTAGCGGGGGGCAATACAATGAGCAGTTCTTC
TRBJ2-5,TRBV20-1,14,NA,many,CSARDLGAGETQYF,TGCAGTGCTAGGGATTTGGGGGCTGGGGAGACCCAGTACTTC
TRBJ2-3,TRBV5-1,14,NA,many,CASSPEDGTDTQYF,TGCGCCAGCAGCCCCGAGGATGGCACAGATACGCAGTATTTT
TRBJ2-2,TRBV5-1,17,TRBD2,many,CASSPMFSGSSTGELFF,TGCGCCAGCAGCCCGATGTTTAGCGGGAGCAGTACCGGGGAGCTGTTTTTT
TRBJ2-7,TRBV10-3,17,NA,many,CAISDRRGRGSSYEQYF,TGTGCCATCAGTGACCGTCGGGGACGCGGAAGCTCCTACGAGCAGTACTTC
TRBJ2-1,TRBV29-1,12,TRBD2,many,CSVRTGGNEQFF,TGCAGCGTTAGGACCGGGGGGAATGAGCAGTTCTTC
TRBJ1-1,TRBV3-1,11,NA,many,CASSQGREAFF,TGTGCCAGCAGCCAAGGACGGGAAGCTTTCTTT
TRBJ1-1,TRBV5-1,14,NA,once,CASSLGNTNTEAFF,TGCGCCAGCAGCCTCGGCAACACGAACACTGAAGCTTTCTTT
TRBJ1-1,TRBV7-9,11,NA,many,CASSLGGQAFF,TGTGCCAGCAGCTTAGGGGGACAAGCTTTCTTT
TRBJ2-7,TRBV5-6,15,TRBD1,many,CASSLAGGAVPWQYF,TGTGCCAGCAGCTTGGCAGGGGGCGCGGTTCCGTGGCAGTACTTC
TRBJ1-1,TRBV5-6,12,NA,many,CASSLDGTEAFF,TGTGCCAGCAGCTTGGACGGCACTGAAGCTTTCTTT
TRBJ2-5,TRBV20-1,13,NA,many,CSAPGPNSETQYF,TGCAGTGCTCCGGGGCCCAACAGTGAGACCCAGTACTTC
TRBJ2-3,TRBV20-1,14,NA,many,CSARGRQGSDTQYF,TGCAGTGCTAGAGGTCGTCAGGGGAGCGATACGCAGTATTTT
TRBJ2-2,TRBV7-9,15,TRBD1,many,CASSLRGPNTGELFF,TGTGCCAGCAGCTTAAGGGGGCCAAACACCGGGGAGCTGTTTTTT
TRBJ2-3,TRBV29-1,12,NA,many,CSVDRPPDTQYF,TGCAGCGTTGATCGACCCCCAGATACGCAGTATTTT
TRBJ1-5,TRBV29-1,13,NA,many,CSGWQGGNQPQHF,TGCAGCGGTTGGCAGGGAGGCAATCAGCCCCAGCATTTT
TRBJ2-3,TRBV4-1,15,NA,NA,CASSHPGKGSDTQYF,TGCGCCAGCAGCCACCCGGGAAAGGGGTCGGATACGCAGTATTTT
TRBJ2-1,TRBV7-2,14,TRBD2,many,CASSWGLAYNEQFF,TGTGCCAGCAGCTGGGGACTAGCTTACAATGAGCAGTTCTTC
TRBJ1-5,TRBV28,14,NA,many,CASSLYRDNQPQHF,TGTGCCAGCAGTTTATACAGGGATAATCAGCCCCAGCATTTT
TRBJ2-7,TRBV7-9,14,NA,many,CASSFGSGMNEQYF,TGTGCCAGCAGCTTTGGGTCAGGCATGAACGAGCAGTACTTC
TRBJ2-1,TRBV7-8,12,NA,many,CASSPGRGEQFF,TGTGCCAGCAGCCCCGGGCGAGGGGAGCAGTTCTTC
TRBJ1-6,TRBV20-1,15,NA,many,CSAPNVEIWNSPLHF,TGCAGTGCTCCGAATGTCGAGATTTGGAATTCACCCCTCCACTTT
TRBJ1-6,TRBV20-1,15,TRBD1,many,CSATDRGRGNSPLHF,TGCAGTGCTACCGACAGGGGCCGCGGGAATTCACCCCTCCACTTT
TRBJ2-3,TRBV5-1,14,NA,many,CASSRGGYTDTQYF,TGCGCCAGCTCCCGGGGCGGTTACACAGATACGCAGTATTTT
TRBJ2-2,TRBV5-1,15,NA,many,CASSPAEAGTGELFF,TGCGCCAGCAGCCCGGCAGAGGCGGGGACCGGGGAGCTGTTTTTT
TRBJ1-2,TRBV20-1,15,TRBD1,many,CSARPGQGIREGYTF,TGCAGTGCTAGACCGGGACAGGGGATAAGAGAGGGCTACACCTTC
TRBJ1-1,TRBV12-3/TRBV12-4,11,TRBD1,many,CASTTGQLAFF,TGTGCCAGCACCACGGGACAGCTGGCTTTCTTT
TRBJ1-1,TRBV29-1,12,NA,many,CSAPTPLGEAFF,TGCAGCGCCCCGACACCTCTTGGGGAAGCTTTCTTT
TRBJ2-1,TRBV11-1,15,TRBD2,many,CASSSRTSGNNEQFF,TGTGCCAGCAGCTCCCGGACTAGCGGAAACAATGAGCAGTTCTTC
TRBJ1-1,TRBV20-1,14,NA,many,CSARTNTGLIEAFF,TGCAGTGCTAGAACAAACACGGGTCTAATAGAAGCTTTCTTT
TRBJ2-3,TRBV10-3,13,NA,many,CAISAYLEDTQYF,TGTGCCATCAGTGCATACCTCGAAGATACGCAGTATTTT
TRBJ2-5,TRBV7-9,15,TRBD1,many,CASSARQGSRETQYF,TGTGCCAGCAGCGCCAGACAGGGTTCGCGAGAGACCCAGTACTTC
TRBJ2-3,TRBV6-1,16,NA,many,CASSDFLTGVTDTQYF,TGTGCCAGCAGTGATTTTCTTACAGGAGTCACAGATACGCAGTATTTT
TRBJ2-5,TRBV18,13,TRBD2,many,CASSLQREETQYF,TGTGCCAGCTCACTACAGCGGGAGGAGACCCAGTACTTC
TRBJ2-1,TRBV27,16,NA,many,CASSFRSPGSYNEQFF,TGTGCCAGCAGTTTCCGCAGCCCAGGCTCCTACAATGAGCAGTTCTTC
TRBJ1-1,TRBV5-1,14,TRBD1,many,CASSPDRANTEAFF,TGCGCCAGCAGCCCCGACAGGGCAAACACTGAAGCTTTCTTT
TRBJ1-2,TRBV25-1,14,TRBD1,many,CASRGTGGVGGYTF,TGTGCCAGCAGAGGGACAGGGGGCGTCGGTGGCTACACCTTC
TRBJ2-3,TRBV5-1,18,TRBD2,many,CASSLALAGATSTDTQYF,TGCGCCAGCAGCTTGGCGTTAGCGGGGGCCACCAGCACAGATACGCAGTATTTT
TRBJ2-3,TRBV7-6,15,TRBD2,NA,CASSPHLAGVYTQYF,TGTGCCAGCAGCCCCCACCTAGCGGGAGTGTATACGCAGTATTTT
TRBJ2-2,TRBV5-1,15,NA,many,CASSWDNGYIGELFF,TGCGCCAGCAGCTGGGACAACGGGTATATCGGGGAGCTGTTTTTT
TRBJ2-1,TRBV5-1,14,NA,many,CASSLLHSSNEQFF,TGCGCCAGCAGCTTGTTGCATTCCTCAAATGAGCAGTTCTTC
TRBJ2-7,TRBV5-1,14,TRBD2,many,CASSADLAAYEQYF,TGCGCCAGCAGCGCGGACCTAGCGGCCTACGAGCAGTACTTC
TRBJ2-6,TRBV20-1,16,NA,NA,CSARIQGRSGANVLTF,TGCAGTGCTAGAATACAGGGCCGCTCTGGGGCCAACGTCCTGACTTTC
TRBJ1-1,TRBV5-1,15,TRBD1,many,CASSFWTGSDTEAFF,TGCGCCAGCAGCTTCTGGACAGGTTCAGACACTGAAGCTTTCTTT
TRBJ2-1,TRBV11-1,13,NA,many,CASSPGTSNEQFF,TGTGCCAGCAGCCCCGGGACTTCGAATGAGCAGTTCTTC
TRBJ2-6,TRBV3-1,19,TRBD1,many,CASSHPFGQGITGANVLTF,TGTGCCAGCAGCCACCCCTTCGGACAGGGGATTACTGGGGCCAACGTCCTGACTTTC
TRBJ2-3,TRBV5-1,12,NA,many,CASSRNTDTQYF,TGCGCCAGCAGCAGGAACACAGATACGCAGTATTTT
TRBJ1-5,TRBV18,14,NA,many,CASSPPYSNQPQHF,TGTGCCAGCTCACCACCCTATAGCAATCAGCCCCAGCATTTT
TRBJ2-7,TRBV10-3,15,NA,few,CAIQPGGTFSGEQYF,TGTGCCATCCAGCCTGGGGGGACTTTCTCTGGGGAGCAGTACTTC
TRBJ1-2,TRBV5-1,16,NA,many,CASSPTTGLSNYGYTF,TGCGCCAGCTCTCCCACAACGGGTCTTTCTAACTATGGCTACACCTTC
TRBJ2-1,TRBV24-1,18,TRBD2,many,CATSDQAGRGASPNEQFF,TGTGCCACCAGTGACCAGGCGGGGCGGGGGGCTTCGCCCAATGAGCAGTTCTTC
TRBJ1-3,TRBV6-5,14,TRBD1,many,CASKPDRRGNTIYF,TGTGCCAGCAAACCGGACAGGAGGGGAAACACCATATATTTT
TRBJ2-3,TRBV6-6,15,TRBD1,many,CASRLGQGGTDTQYF,TGTGCCAGCAGACTAGGACAGGGAGGAACAGATACGCAGTATTTT
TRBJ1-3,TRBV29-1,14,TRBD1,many,CSGIQGARGNTIYF,TGCAGCGGCATACAGGGGGCGAGAGGAAACACCATATATTTT
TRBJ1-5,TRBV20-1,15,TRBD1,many,CSAESGTGLNQPQHF,TGCAGTGCTGAATCAGGGACAGGCTTGAATCAGCCCCAGCATTTT